This is a list of T cell receptor beta chains from one sample in a study of T cell responses to AZD1222 COVID-19 vaccine. Generated by immunoSEQ multiplex PCR, the TCRdb table keeps only in-frame clones and is missing some. The sample carries some 71,000 clones, less than 90% recorded once. The sequences come from peripheral blood, collected on day 0 of AZD1222 vaccination. These receptors all come from an adult in good health. CDR3s include the opening cysteine and the closing phenylalanine or tryptophan. D genes are given only for firm matches. Size is stated for part of the rows, as once, few or many counts, or as a class when the clone is expanded.

size: .
D: .
V: TRBV11-2
J: TRBJ2-5
DNA: TGTGCCAGCAGCGGACAAGTCCAAGAGACCCAGTACTTC
CDR3: CASSGQVQETQYF

size: .
D: TRBD2
V: TRBV10-3
J: TRBJ2-3
DNA: TGTGCCACCCGCGGGGGAACCGTCACAGATACGCAGTATTTT
CDR3: CATRGGTVTDTQYF

size: once
D: .
V: TRBV7-9
J: TRBJ1-1
DNA: TGTGCCAGCAGCTTAGCAGATGGAAGCACTGAAGCTTTCTTT
CDR3: CASSLADGSTEAFF

size: .
D: .
V: TRBV4-1
J: TRBJ2-1
DNA: TGCGCCAGCAGCCAAAGAGGTAGGAATGAGCAGTTCTTC
CDR3: CASSQRGRNEQFF

size: .
D: .
V: TRBV6-5
J: TRBJ2-4
DNA: TGTGCCAGCCGGACGGAAGGGGCGGGAAACATTCAGTACTTC
CDR3: CASRTEGAGNIQYF

size: .
D: TRBD1
V: TRBV6-6
J: TRBJ2-1
DNA: TGTGCCAGCAGTTACCGGACAGGGGTCGGGAATGAGCAGTTCTTC
CDR3: CASSYRTGVGNEQFF

size: .
D: .
V: TRBV6-1
J: TRBJ1-6
DNA: TGTGCCAGCAGTGAAGATCCTCTTTTTTCACCCCTCCACTTT
CDR3: CASSEDPLFSPLHF

size: .
D: TRBD1
V: TRBV5-1
J: TRBJ1-2
DNA: TGCGCCAGCAGCCCGGGGGACAGGGTTTTACATGGCTACACCTTC
CDR3: CASSPGDRVLHGYTF

size: .
D: .
V: TRBV27
J: TRBJ2-7
DNA: TGTGCCAGCAGTTCAAATCCCGGGACCCTATCCTACGAGCAGTACTTC
CDR3: CASSSNPGTLSYEQYF

size: .
D: TRBD1
V: TRBV28
J: TRBJ1-4
DNA: TGTGCCAGTTTACCGCCGGGACAGGGAGGTGAAAAACTGTTTTTT
CDR3: CASLPPGQGGEKLFF

size: .
D: .
V: TRBV27
J: TRBJ1-1
DNA: TGTGCCAGCAGTTTACAAGGCATGAACACTGAAGCTTTCTTT
CDR3: CASSLQGMNTEAFF

size: few
D: TRBD1
V: TRBV6-4
J: TRBJ1-2
DNA: TGTGCCAGCATGGAAGAAAGGGACAGAAACTATGGCTACACCTTC
CDR3: CASMEERDRNYGYTF

size: .
D: .
V: TRBV18
J: TRBJ1-3
DNA: TGTGCCAGCTCACCCGCTAGGGTAACTGGAAACACCATATATTTT
CDR3: CASSPARVTGNTIYF

size: .
D: .
V: TRBV6-5
J: TRBJ1-6
DNA: TGTGCCAGCAGGCACCTTGACAGTCGGGGCTCACCCCTCCACTTT
CDR3: CASRHLDSRGSPLHF

size: .
D: .
V: TRBV28
J: TRBJ2-3
DNA: TGTGCCAGCAGTCCGGGGGCGGGGGATACGCAGTATTTT
CDR3: CASSPGAGDTQYF

size: .
D: .
V: TRBV7-2
J: TRBJ1-1
DNA: TGTGCCAGCAGCTTAGGTGCCAGGTTGAACACTGAAGCTTTCTTT
CDR3: CASSLGARLNTEAFF

size: .
D: TRBD1
V: TRBV28
J: TRBJ1-2
DNA: TGTGCCAGCAGCGAAGCGGGACAGACCTATGGCTACACCTTC
CDR3: CASSEAGQTYGYTF

size: .
D: .
V: TRBV30
J: TRBJ2-2
DNA: TGTGCCTGGAGGAAGAATCACCGCACCGGGGAGCTGTTTTTT
CDR3: CAWRKNHRTGELFF

size: few
D: .
V: TRBV7-8
J: TRBJ1-1
DNA: TGTGCCAGCAGCCCCTGGGGGCGGGGGACTGAAGCTTTCTTT
CDR3: CASSPWGRGTEAFF

size: .
D: .
V: TRBV6-5
J: TRBJ2-3
DNA: TGTGCCAGCAAAGAGGGGGGCAACACAGATACGCAGTATTTT
CDR3: CASKEGGNTDTQYF

size: .
D: TRBD1
V: TRBV7-3
J: TRBJ1-3
DNA: TGTGCCAGCAGCACGGGACAGGGGACGGACACCATATATTTT
CDR3: CASSTGQGTDTIYF

size: .
D: .
V: TRBV10-3
J: TRBJ1-2
DNA: TGTGCCACCAGGGAACGTTTAGATGGCTACACCTTC
CDR3: CATRERLDGYTF

size: .
D: .
V: TRBV5-1
J: TRBJ2-2
DNA: TGCGCCAGCAGCCCCCAAAGGGCCACCGGGGAGCTGTTTTTT
CDR3: CASSPQRATGELFF

size: .
D: TRBD2
V: TRBV3-1/TRBV3-2
J: TRBJ2-1
DNA: TGTGCCAGCAGCCAAGGGCTACTAGCGGGTTACAATGAGCAGTTCTTC
CDR3: CASSQGLLAGYNEQFF

size: .
D: .
V: TRBV11-2
J: TRBJ2-1
DNA: TGTGCCAGCAGCTGGCGGCAGCTCGCCAACAATGAGCAGTTCTTC
CDR3: CASSWRQLANNEQFF

size: .
D: TRBD1
V: TRBV11-2
J: TRBJ1-2
DNA: TGTGCCAGCAGTTCCGAAAACAGGGGCCGCTACACCTTC
CDR3: CASSSENRGRYTF

size: .
D: .
V: TRBV4-1
J: TRBJ1-1
DNA: TGCGCCAGCAGCCAACGAACACAGGGCGCTGAAGCTTTCTTT
CDR3: CASSQRTQGAEAFF

size: .
D: TRBD2
V: TRBV30
J: TRBJ2-1
DNA: TGTGCCTGGAAGGCTAGCGGGACTAATGAGCAGTTCTTC
CDR3: CAWKASGTNEQFF

size: .
D: .
V: TRBV4-2
J: TRBJ2-7
DNA: TGTGCCAGCAGCCCGGGACTTCACTACGAGCAGTACTTC
CDR3: CASSPGLHYEQYF

size: .
D: .
V: TRBV6-5
J: TRBJ2-1
DNA: TGTGCCAGCAAAATGTCTTACAATGAGCAGTTCTTC
CDR3: CASKMSYNEQFF

size: .
D: .
V: TRBV2
J: TRBJ1-2
DNA: TGTGCCAGCACCGGCAGGGAGGGCGATGGCTACACCTTC
CDR3: CASTGREGDGYTF